The clone carrying this TCR beta chain has just a few counts. What it recognizes is unknown. The method was immunoSEQ multiplex PCR; TCRdb's version includes in-frame clones alone and lacks a portion of them. The data show 20,000 or so clones, around four fifths seen once. This sample was taken from a study of PD-1 blockade in classical Hodgkin lymphoma. Study findings and constraints: The authors excluded patients who started nivolumab under 1 year after ASCT.

Stated time point: cycle 4 day 1 (C4D1), after more than five weeks of nivolumab. Brentuximab vedotin exposure varied, and every patient relapsed after autologous stem cell transplantation. Purified CD4+ T cells were obtained from thawed PBMCs through magnetic negative selection. Classifying best responses yielded complete response, partial response or progressive disease. The germline V gene encodes CDR1 LNHNV and CDR2 YYDKDF (reference sequence). V gave up 1 base and J gave up 6 bases, with 19 bases separating them. The CDR3 is made up of 17 amino acids. This TCR came from a human donor with classical Hodgkin lymphoma. The sequencing used CD4+ T cells from blood, collected before the fourth cycle of nivolumab. The chain carries TRBV15 and TRBJ2-4, with a weak D call TRBD1 (5 bases). This CDR3 reads CATSRAPQGNSRNIQYF. The CDR3 nucleotides are TGTGCCACCAGCAGAGCACCTCAGGGTAACTCTAGAAACATTCAGTACTTC.